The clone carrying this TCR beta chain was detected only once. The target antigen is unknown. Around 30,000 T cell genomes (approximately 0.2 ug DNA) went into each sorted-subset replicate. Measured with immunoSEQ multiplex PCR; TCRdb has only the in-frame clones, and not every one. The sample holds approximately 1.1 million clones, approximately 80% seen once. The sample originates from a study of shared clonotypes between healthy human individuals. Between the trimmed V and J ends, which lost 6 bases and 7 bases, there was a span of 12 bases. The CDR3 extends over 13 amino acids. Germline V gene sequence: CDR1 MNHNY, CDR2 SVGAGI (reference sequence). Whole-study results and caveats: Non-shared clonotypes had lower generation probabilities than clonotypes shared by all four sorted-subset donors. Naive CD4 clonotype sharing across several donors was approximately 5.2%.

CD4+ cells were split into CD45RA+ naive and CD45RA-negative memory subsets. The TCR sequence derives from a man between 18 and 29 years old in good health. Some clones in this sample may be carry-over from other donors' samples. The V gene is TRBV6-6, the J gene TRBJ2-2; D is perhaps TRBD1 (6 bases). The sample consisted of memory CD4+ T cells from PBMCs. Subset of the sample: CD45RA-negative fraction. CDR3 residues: CASRSDSLGELFF. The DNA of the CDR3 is TGTGCCAGCAGATCGGACAGCCTCGGGGAGCTGTTTTTT.